This TCR beta chain was retrieved from a study of cytomegalovirus exposure and HLA in healthy donors. Study context: Around 80 million unique TCRs from HLA-typed donors were held in an early data release.

The PCR was carried out with 60 Vbeta primers and 13 Jbeta primers. Assay: immunoSEQ multiplex PCR; the TCRdb copy retains only in-frame clones and omits some. The sample holds roughly 180,000 clones, around four fifths seen once. The germline V gene has CDR1 MDHEN and CDR2 SYDVKM. Trimming left V 6 bases short and J 3 bases short, with 8 bases between. The CDR3 extends over 12 amino acids. Regarding the study as a whole: A later analysis linked a missense DCLRE1C variant to TCR beta V- and J-gene trimming. Across HLA loci, a later analysis found differing TCR association rates, with DRB1 most and HLA-C fewest.

Concerning this clone itself: Its target is not known.

The sequencing input was PBMCs. The chain carries TRBV28 and TRBJ1-1; D remains ambiguous. This clonotype was sampled from a man aged 25-40 years in good health and CMV-seronegative. The CDR3 DNA sequence: TGTGCCAGCAGCCTGAGAGACACTGAAGCTTTCTTT. Translation gives CASSLRDTEAFF.